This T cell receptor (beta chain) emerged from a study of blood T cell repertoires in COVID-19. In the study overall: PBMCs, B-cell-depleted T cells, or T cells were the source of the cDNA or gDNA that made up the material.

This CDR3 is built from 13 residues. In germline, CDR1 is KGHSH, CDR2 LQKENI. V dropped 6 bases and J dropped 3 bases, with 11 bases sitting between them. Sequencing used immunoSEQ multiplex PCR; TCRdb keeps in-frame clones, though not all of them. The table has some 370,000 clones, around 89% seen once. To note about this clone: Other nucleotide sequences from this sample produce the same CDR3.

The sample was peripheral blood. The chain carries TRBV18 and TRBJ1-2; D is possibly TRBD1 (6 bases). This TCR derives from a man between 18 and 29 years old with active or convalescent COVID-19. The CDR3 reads CASSPTGDYGYTF. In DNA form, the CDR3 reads TGTGCCAGCTCTCCGACAGGTGACTATGGCTACACCTTC.